This T cell receptor beta chain was sequenced in a study of identical twins. Notes on the study in general: The more abundant beta clonotypes in cord blood had fewer insertions, and memory repertoires did not show this. Analyses of zero insertions could, in part, be confounded by invariant MAIT and iNKT cells. Twins shared out-of-frame alpha sequences with excess low generation probability.

This clonotype was counted between two and nine times. The antigen is undetermined. Everyone who donated was a healthy Caucasian. V shed 0 bases, J shed 5 bases, and the junction held 11 bases outside the gene matches. This CDR3 has 18 amino acids. Looked up from germline, CDR1 is LNHNV and CDR2 is YYDKDF (reference sequence). TCRdb analysed the 5' RACE reads with MiXCR anew, one entry per CDR3 protein. The sample has approximately 670,000 distinct CDR3 sequences, 5.5% to 6.5% seen once; the top ten hold roughly 2%. This clonotype originated in a man in his late teens or twenties in good health. The genes are TRBV15 and TRBJ2-2, with 8 nucleotides matching TRBD2. What was sequenced was naive T cells sorted from blood. CDR3 loop: CATSRDPPGRVGTGELFF. CDR3 DNA: TGTGCCACCAGCAGAGACCCACCCGGGAGGGTCGGGACCGGGGAGCTGTTTTTT.